The clone carrying this T cell receptor beta chain was found a few times. The antigen remains undetermined. The sample belongs to a study of T cells in Graves' hyperthyroidism and ophthalmopathy. Study details: The blood sample was taken at first diagnosis, before treatment began. Overall study findings and caveats: Blood also contained most expanded thyroid clonotypes above 0.001.

Hyperthyroidism in the patients, aged 18 to 65, was newly diagnosed and under 2 months in duration. The TCR beta CDR3 regions underwent amplification using RNA transcripts as the source. HTBI primers drove first-round RT-PCR of the TCR CDR3. TCRdb re-called the multiplex PCR reads with MiXCR, one entry per CDR3 protein. The sample lists some 720,000 distinct CDR3 sequences, about 16% occurring once. Germline-derived CDR1 and CDR2 are SGHRS and YFSETQ. CDR3 length equals 14 residues. The V end lost 2 bases, the J end lost 4 bases, and 11 bases lay between the germline ends. Sequencing input: blood. The TCR sequence derives from a man younger than 30 with Graves' hyperthyroidism. The chain couples TRBV5-1 to TRBJ2-3, with no clear D. This chain's CDR3 is CASSFLPTADTQYF. The CDR3 DNA reads TGCGCCAGCAGCTTTTTGCCGACCGCAGATACGCAGTATTTT.